A single sample gave rise to the 20 T cell receptor beta chains below, sequenced in a study of T cell responses to AZD1222 COVID-19 vaccine. Sequencing was performed with immunoSEQ multiplex PCR; in TCRdb, only in-frame clones are kept and a portion is missing. The sample includes about 140,000 clones, roughly 84% of them seen just once. The source was peripheral blood, collected 28 days after the second AZD1222 dose. The receptors were sampled from an adult who received the AZD1222 COVID-19 vaccine.

This chain connects TRBV5-4 to TRBJ1-2; D unclear. The CDR3 is made up of 14 amino acids. Trimming shortened V by 1 base and J by 4 bases, and 11 bases separated the two germline ends. CDR1 is SGHNT and CDR2 is YYREEE in the germline V gene (reference sequence). Here the CDR3 reads CASSLSDGPYGYTF. CDR3 sequence (DNA): TGTGCCAGCAGCTTGAGTGACGGTCCCTATGGCTACACCTTC.

The V gene is TRBV5-6, the J gene TRBJ2-7, with TRBD2 identical over 7 bases. In germline, CDR1 is SGHDT, CDR2 YYEEEE. This CDR3 spans 16 amino acids. Trimming took 0 bases from V and 5 from J; bases not matched to a gene: 11. In DNA form, the CDR3 reads TGTGCCAGCAGCTTGGACGTGTGGGGGAGGGGCGACGAGCAGTACTTC. Translating it yields CASSLDVWGRGDEQYF.

The chain couples TRBV18 to TRBJ1-5, with a possible D match to TRBD1 (5 bases). V shed 3 bases and J shed 1 base, with 13 bases lying between them. The CDR3 contains 16 residues. In germline, CDR1 is KGHSH, CDR2 LQKENI. The CDR3 reads CASSPGETYSNQPQHF. The CDR3 DNA sequence: TGTGCCAGCTCACCGGGGGAGACGTACAGCAATCAGCCCCAGCATTTT.

The rearrangement joins TRBV4-1 to TRBJ1-2; no clear D gene. This CDR3 contains 15 residues. With 0 bases removed from V and 8 bases from J, the gap between germline ends came to 16 bases. CDR1 MGHRA and CDR2 YSYEKL come from the germline V gene. CDR3 loop: CASSQDNRGGRGYTF. In nucleotides, the CDR3 is TGCGCCAGCAGCCAAGATAACCGGGGAGGAAGAGGCTACACCTTC.

The chain recombines TRBV7-9 with TRBJ1-2; D not resolved. This CDR3 comprises 14 residues. The V and J ends lost 5 bases and 3 bases respectively, with 13 bases between them. The germline gives CDR1 SEHNR, CDR2 FQNEAQ (reference sequence). The CDR3 sequence is CASSHPSRDYGYTF. DNA of the CDR3: TGTGCCAGCAGCCACCCTAGTAGGGACTATGGCTACACCTTC.

The chain links TRBV12-3 or TRBV12-4 to TRBJ1-2; 7 positions match TRBD1. Germline trimming cut 5 bases from V and 6 bases from J; bases unmatched to any gene: 6. The CDR3 has 13 amino acids. This chain's CDR3 is CASSRTGADGYTF. The CDR3, as DNA: TGTGCCAGCAGTCGTACAGGGGCAGATGGCTACACCTTC.

V usage is TRBV5-1 and J usage is TRBJ2-1; 7 nucleotides agree with TRBD2. The ends lost 3 bases at V and 0 bases at J; junction bases unmatched: 3. The V gene's germline CDR1 is SGHRS and CDR2 YFSETQ. The CDR3 totals 15 residues. CDR3 nucleotides: TGCGCCAGCAGCTCGGGGGGAAGCTCCTACAATGAGCAGTTCTTC. Its protein product is CASSSGGSSYNEQFF.

J is TRBJ1-1 and V is TRBV12-5; 8 bases line up with TRBD1. Per germline, CDR1 LGHNT and CDR2 FRNRAP. The CDR3 is 17 amino acids. V was pared by 3 bases and J by 0 bases, with 9 bases of the junction left unmatched. Here the CDR3 reads CASGLASGGGLNTEAFF. CDR3 bases: TGTGCTAGTGGTTTAGCTTCAGGGGGCGGATTGAACACTGAAGCTTTCTTT.

The V and J genes are TRBV3-1 (or the pseudogene TRBV3-2) and TRBJ2-5; weak D call: TRBD2 (6 bases). The CDR3 consists of 13 residues. Trimming shortened V by 5 bases and J by 5 bases, and 12 bases separated the two germline ends. Germline-derived CDR1 and CDR2 are LGHDT and YNNKEL (reference sequence). The CDR3 spells CASSGLAGETQYF. In DNA form, the CDR3 reads TGTGCCAGCAGCGGTCTGGCGGGGGAGACCCAGTACTTC.

Comments on this clone: One end of the junction varies from germline; a read error may be responsible. This sequence joins TRBV3-1 (or the pseudogene TRBV3-2) and TRBJ2-7; D not resolved. Germline V CDR1 and CDR2: LGHDT, YNNKEL (reference sequence). The CDR3 sequence is 11 residues long. CDR3 DNA sequence: TGTGCCAGCAGCAGCTCCGGGTCCTCCGCGTTC. This gives the protein CASSSSGSSAF.

The V gene is TRBV4-2, the J gene TRBJ1-5; D remains ambiguous. From germline, CDR1 is LGHNA and CDR2 YNFKEQ. The V end lost 1 base, the J end lost 7 bases, and 17 bases lay between the germline ends. The CDR3 has 16 residues. CDR3 region: CASSQAGGVGWQPQHF. The CDR3 DNA reads as TGTGCCAGCAGCCAAGCCGGCGGGGTGGGCTGGCAGCCCCAGCATTTT.

The chain combines TRBV5-6 with TRBJ2-5, with 8 bases identical to TRBD1. Per the germline V gene, CDR1 is SGHDT and CDR2 is YYEEEE. V shed 7 bases, J shed 1 base, and the junction held 9 bases outside the gene matches. This CDR3 has 15 amino acids. DNA of the CDR3: TGTGCCAGCCTTAGGGACAGGCGAACCCAAGAGACCCAGTACTTC. Residues: CASLRDRRTQETQYF.

CDR3 region: CASSSRERDRELFF. The CDR3 nucleotides read TGTGCCAGCAGCTCTCGGGAGAGGGATCGGGAGCTGTTTTTT. This rearrangement joins TRBV7-8 to TRBJ2-2; the D gene is possibly TRBD2 (6 bases). Trimming shortened V by 4 bases and J by 9 bases, and 15 bases separated the two germline ends. This CDR3 spans 14 amino acids. Germline assignment: CDR1 SGHVS and CDR2 FQNEAQ.

The V call is TRBV5-1, the J call TRBJ2-5; TRBD2 agrees at 10 bases. V shed 5 bases, J shed 4 bases, and the junction held 8 bases outside the gene matches. CDR3 length: 15 residues. CDR1 and CDR2 from the germline V gene are SGHRS and YFSETQ. The CDR3 loop reads CASSTSGRGVETQYF. The CDR3 DNA reads TGCGCCAGCAGTACCAGCGGGAGGGGAGTAGAGACCCAGTACTTC.

The chain employs TRBV21-1 and TRBJ2-3; no DNA check was done on the table's D call, TRBD2. TRBV21-1 is described as a pseudogene. This CDR3 region has 15 residues. The CDR3 DNA reads TGTGCCAGCAGCAAGAGGCGGGGCAACACAGATACGCAGTATTTT. It is translated as CASSKRRGNTDTQYF.

The rearrangement uses TRBV10-2 and TRBJ2-1; unclear D gene. The CDR3 runs to 11 residues. The V end lost 2 bases, the J end lost 7 bases, and 3 bases lay between the germline ends. From germline, CDR1 is WSHSY and CDR2 SAAADI. CDR3 nucleotides: TGCGCCAGCAGTGAGGCTAATGAGCAGTTCTTC. As protein: CASSEANEQFF.

This clone was counted a single time. The rearrangement uses TRBV4-1 and TRBJ1-3; D might be TRBD1 (5 bases). Germline V gene data show CDR1 as MGHRA and CDR2 as YSYEKL. V was cut by 3 bases and J by 2 bases, with 14 bases left in between. The CDR3 runs 16 residues. CDR3 protein: CASSHPGRATGNTIYF. CDR3 bases: TGCGCCAGCAGCCACCCAGGGAGGGCAACTGGAAACACCATATATTTT.

The chain joins TRBV27 to TRBJ2-7; 7 nucleotides align to TRBD1. V trimming: 1 base; J trimming: 4 bases; junction bases outside the gene matches: 4. Per the germline V gene, CDR1 is MNHEY and CDR2 is SMNVEV (reference sequence). This CDR3 has 14 amino acids. CDR3 loop: CASSLYRGVYEQYF. In DNA form, the CDR3 reads TGTGCCAGCAGTTTATACAGGGGAGTTTACGAGCAGTACTTC.

The gene calls are TRBV2 and TRBJ1-2; TRBD1 is a possible D gene (6 bases). The CDR3 spans 13 residues. Germline V gives CDR1 SNHLY, CDR2 FYNNEI. The V end was cut by 3 bases, the J end by 7 bases, with 12 bases between. The CDR3 is CASSDAGAGGYTF. The CDR3 DNA reads as TGTGCCAGCAGTGATGCAGGGGCGGGTGGCTACACCTTC.

This clone has only a few counts. The rearrangement uses TRBV29-1 and TRBJ1-3; D is unresolved. CDR3 length: 12 residues. Germline CDR1 reads SQVTM; CDR2 reads ANQGSEA. V lost 4 bases, J lost 0 bases, and 4 bases lay in between. CDR3 amino acids: CSVAASGNTIYF. CDR3 in DNA: TGCAGCGTTGCGGCCTCTGGAAACACCATATATTTT. The whole variable domain, filled in from reference TRBV29-1 and TRBJ1-3, reads SAVISQKPSRDICQRGTSLTIQCQVDSQVTMMFWYRQQPGQSLTLIATANQGSEATYESGFVIDKFPISRPNLTFSTLTVSNMSPEDSSIYLCSVAASGNTIYFGEGSWLTVV.